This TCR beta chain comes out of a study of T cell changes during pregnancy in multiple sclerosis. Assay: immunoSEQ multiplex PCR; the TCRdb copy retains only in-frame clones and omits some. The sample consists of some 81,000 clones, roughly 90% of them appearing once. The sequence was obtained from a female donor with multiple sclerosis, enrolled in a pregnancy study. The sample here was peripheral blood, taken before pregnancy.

CDR3 sequence: CAISEPGQYATNEKLFF. The CDR3 bases are TGTGCCATCAGTGAGCCGGGACAGTATGCAACTAATGAAAAACTGTTTTTT. The V gene is TRBV10-3, the J gene TRBJ1-4; 7 bases are a match to TRBD1. Germline V gene lookup returns CDR1 ENHRY and CDR2 SYGVKD. This CDR3 spans 17 amino acids. V shed 2 bases and J 0 bases; nucleotides not matched to a gene: 6.